This T cell receptor (beta chain) was retrieved from a study of CD8+ T cells in alopecia areata. For this clone: Its antigen remains unidentified.

cDNA prepared by RNA extraction and subsequent reverse transcription served as the template for sequencing. Data came from immunoSEQ multiplex PCR; TCRdb stores just in-frame clones and leaves some out. In the table there are 150,000 to 200,000 clones, 55% to 65% of which are singletons. Study observations and caveats: Scalp data also include sequences from resident alphabeta T cells of normal skin. Clarity of TCR sharing across patients fell short of that in mice, possibly HLA-related.

J was trimmed by 2 bases and V by 3 bases; bases with no gene match: 5. Germline V gene lookup returns CDR1 SGHNT and CDR2 YYREEE (reference sequence). The CDR3 is made up of 15 amino acids. V gene TRBV5-4 combines with J gene TRBJ2-7; TRBD2 aligns across 10 bases. Input material: CD4+ T cells sorted from blood. The TCR was taken from a human donor in good health. The CDR3 spells CASSSGLAEAYEQYF. DNA for the CDR3: TGTGCCAGCAGCTCCGGACTAGCGGAAGCCTACGAGCAGTACTTC.